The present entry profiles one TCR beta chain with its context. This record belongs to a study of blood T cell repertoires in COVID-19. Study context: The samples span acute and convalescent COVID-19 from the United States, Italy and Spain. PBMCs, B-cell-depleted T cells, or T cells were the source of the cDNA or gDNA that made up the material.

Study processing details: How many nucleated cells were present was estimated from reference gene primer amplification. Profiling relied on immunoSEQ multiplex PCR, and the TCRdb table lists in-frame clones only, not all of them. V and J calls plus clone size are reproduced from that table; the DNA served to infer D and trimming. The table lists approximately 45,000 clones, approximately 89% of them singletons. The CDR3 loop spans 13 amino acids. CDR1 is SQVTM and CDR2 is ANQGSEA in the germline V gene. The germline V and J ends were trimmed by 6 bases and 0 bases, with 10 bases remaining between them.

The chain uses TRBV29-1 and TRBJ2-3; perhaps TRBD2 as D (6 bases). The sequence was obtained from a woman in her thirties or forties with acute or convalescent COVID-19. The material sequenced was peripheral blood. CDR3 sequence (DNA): TGCAGCGTCGCGGGACGCAGCACAGATACGCAGTATTTT. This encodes CSVAGRSTDTQYF.